These 18 T cell receptor beta chains were sequenced from one sample in a study of T cell responses to AZD1222 COVID-19 vaccine. Repertoires were generated with immunoSEQ multiplex PCR, while TCRdb's copy carries only in-frame clones and drops some. The sample has more than 95,000 clones; roughly 88% are singletons. This specimen was peripheral blood, taken on day 0 of AZD1222 vaccination. The receptors were sampled from an adult in good health.

The chain is built from TRBV25-1 and TRBJ1-2; weak D call: TRBD1 (6 bases). Germline V gene lookup returns CDR1 MGHDK and CDR2 SYGVNS. V lost 2 bases and J 3 bases, leaving 16 bases between the germline ends. The CDR3 spans 16 residues. For the CDR3, the DNA is TGTGCCAGCAGTGAAGTCGGAGGGGGGAGGGACTATGGCTACACCTTC. Its protein product is CASSEVGGGRDYGYTF.

The chain employs TRBV6-2 or TRBV6-3 and TRBJ1-3; TRBD1 is a possible D gene (5 bases). CDR1 MNHEY and CDR2 SVGEGT come from the germline V gene. V dropped 2 bases and J dropped 2 bases, with 10 bases sitting between them. The CDR3 is 15 residues long. Here the CDR3 reads CASSYVGGTGNTIYF. CDR3 nucleotide sequence: TGTGCCAGCAGTTACGTCGGGGGAACTGGAAACACCATATATTTT.

The sample holds one count of this clone. This chain uses TRBV7-6 with TRBJ2-7; no reliable D call. The germline CDR1 and CDR2 sequences are SGHVS and FNYEAQ. Deletions cut 5 bases from V and 0 bases from J, with 14 bases between. This CDR3 is 15 amino acids long. The CDR3: CASSPSQVSSYEQYF. The CDR3 region has the DNA TGTGCCAGCAGCCCCAGTCAGGTGTCCTCCTACGAGCAGTACTTC.

J is TRBJ2-1 and V is TRBV7-9, with 14 bases identical to TRBD2. The CDR3 consists of 16 residues. Germline loops: CDR1 SEHNR, CDR2 FQNEAQ (reference sequence). V dropped 5 bases and J dropped 6; count of bases not matched to a gene: 6. CDR3: CASSARLAGGGNEQFF. In DNA, the CDR3 is TGTGCCAGCAGCGCTCGACTAGCGGGAGGGGGCAATGAGCAGTTCTTC.

The chain employs TRBV7-6 and TRBJ2-5; no clear D. Germline V CDR1 and CDR2: SGHVS, FNYEAQ. This CDR3 spans 15 amino acids. Between the trimmed V and J ends, which lost 0 bases and 2 bases, there was a span of 10 bases. CDR3 region: CASSLASWGQETQYF. The CDR3 nucleotides read TGTGCCAGCAGCTTAGCTTCCTGGGGACAAGAGACCCAGTACTTC.

J is TRBJ2-3 and V is TRBV4-2; 10 nucleotides line up with TRBD2. V trimming: 8 bases; J trimming: 5 bases; junction bases outside the gene matches: 10. The germline V gene encodes CDR1 LGHNA and CDR2 YNFKEQ. This CDR3 is 15 amino acids long. The CDR3 loop is CASRFLAGEGDTQYF. CDR3 in DNA: TGTGCCAGCCGCTTTCTAGCGGGGGAGGGAGATACGCAGTATTTT.

V and J are TRBV7-2 and TRBJ1-1; the D gene is possibly TRBD1 (5 bases). Per the germline V gene, CDR1 is SGHTA and CDR2 is FQGNSA. Between the trimmed V and J ends, which lost 0 bases and 1 base, there was a span of 9 bases. This CDR3 region has 15 residues. The DNA of the CDR3 is TGTGCCAGCAGCTTAGCGTGGACAACGAACACTGAAGCTTTCTTT. Protein sequence: CASSLAWTTNTEAFF.

This chain connects TRBV5-1 to TRBJ1-2; 7 bases agree with TRBD1. This CDR3 comprises 16 residues. Germline lookup yields CDR1 SGHRS and CDR2 YFSETQ. Trimming took 0 bases from V and 2 from J; bases not matched to a gene: 7. CDR3 sequence reads: CASSLGPTGANYGYTF. The DNA for the CDR3 is TGCGCCAGCAGCTTGGGACCCACAGGGGCCAACTATGGCTACACCTTC.

DNA for the CDR3: TGTGCCACCAGCGGTGGGACTAGCGGCTACAATGAGCAGTTCTTC. Its translation is CATSGGTSGYNEQFF. The genes are TRBV15 and TRBJ2-1; TRBD2 aligns across 11 bases. Looked up from germline, CDR1 is LNHNV and CDR2 is YYDKDF (reference sequence). There are 15 residues in the CDR3. With 5 bases clipped from V and 3 bases from J, the junction kept 3 bases outside the gene matches.

V gene TRBV30 combines with J gene TRBJ1-4; D ambiguous. This CDR3 is built from 13 residues. V gave up 2 bases and J gave up 5 bases, with 9 bases separating them. Germline V CDR1 and CDR2: GTSNPN, SVGIG (reference sequence). CDR3 amino acids: CAWSSNRNEKLFF. CDR3 bases: TGTGCCTGGAGTTCGAACAGAAATGAAAAACTGTTTTTT.

The chain couples TRBV11-2 to TRBJ2-3; no reliable D call. Germline CDR1 is SGHAT and CDR2 is FQNNGV. Trimming took off 0 bases at V and 2 bases at J, with 12 bases between the two ends. The CDR3 totals 16 residues. CDR3 amino acids: CASSLDIRTSTDTQYF. CDR3 bases: TGTGCCAGCAGCTTAGATATCAGGACCTCCACAGATACGCAGTATTTT.

The rearrangement links TRBV5-1 to TRBJ2-2, with TRBD1 matching 8 bases. The germline CDR1 and CDR2 sequences are SGHRS and YFSETQ. V shed 3 bases and J 6 bases; nucleotides not matched to a gene: 7. CDR3 length: 15 amino acids. CDR3 protein: CASSSQQGEAGELFF. For the CDR3, the DNA is TGCGCCAGCAGCTCCCAACAGGGGGAGGCCGGGGAGCTGTTTTTT. Using reference TRBV5-1 and TRBJ2-2 for the parts outside the CDR3, the full variable domain is KAGVTQTPRYLIKTRGQQVTLSCSPISGHRSVSWYQQTPGQGLQFLFEYFSETQRNKGNFPGRFSGRQFSNSRSEMNVSTLELGDSALYLCASSSQQGEAGELFFGEGSRLTVL.

The chain couples TRBV2 to TRBJ1-5, with D hard to call. The CDR3 spans 11 residues. CDR1 and CDR2 (germline): SNHLY, FYNNEI. Trimming took 2 bases from V and 6 from J, leaving 2 bases between them. In nucleotides, the CDR3 is TGTGCCAGCAGTGAAAGTCAGCCCCAGCATTTT. As protein: CASSESQPQHF.

The rearrangement links TRBV2 to TRBJ1-2; no clear D. Germline V gene data show CDR1 as SNHLY and CDR2 as FYNNEI. CDR3 length equals 13 residues. The V end was cut by 1 base, the J end by 3 bases, with 6 bases between. CDR3 DNA: TGTGCCAGCAGTGAAGAAAGTTACTATGGCTACACCTTC. Translation gives CASSEESYYGYTF.

V is TRBV28 and J is TRBJ1-2; 7 nucleotides match TRBD1. The CDR3 is made up of 14 amino acids. Germline-derived CDR1 and CDR2 are MDHEN and SYDVKM. The V gene end was trimmed by 6 bases and the J gene end by 5 bases; junction bases not matched to a gene: 9. DNA of the CDR3: TGTGCCAGCAGCTGGAACAGGGGCCTGTATGGCTACACCTTC. Amino acids: CASSWNRGLYGYTF.

V is TRBV7-2 and J is TRBJ1-5; TRBD1 matches 9 bases. The CDR3 is 16 residues long. V was pared by 1 base and J by 7 bases, with 8 bases of the junction left unmatched. Looked up from germline, CDR1 is SGHTA and CDR2 is FQGNSA. The CDR3 nucleotides are TGTGCCAGCAGCTTAGGAATACAGGGGGCTAGACAGCCCCAGCATTTT. Amino acids: CASSLGIQGARQPQHF.

The chain uses TRBV18 and TRBJ2-2; the D is unclear. Trimming removed 5 bases at V and 7 bases at J, with 8 bases between. The CDR3 runs 12 residues. Germline CDR1 KGHSH, CDR2 LQKENI. The CDR3 sequence: CASSVRIGELFF. The DNA of the CDR3 is TGTGCCAGCTCAGTCCGGATCGGGGAGCTGTTTTTT.

The chain carries TRBV6-2 or TRBV6-3 and TRBJ2-3, with 7 bases lining up with TRBD1. With 5 bases clipped from V and 2 bases from J, the junction kept 4 bases outside the gene matches. Germline CDR1 is MNHEY and CDR2 is SVGEGT. The CDR3 runs 14 residues. The CDR3 sequence: CASSRDSNTDTQYF. DNA of the CDR3: TGTGCCAGCAGTCGGGACAGCAACACAGATACGCAGTATTTT.